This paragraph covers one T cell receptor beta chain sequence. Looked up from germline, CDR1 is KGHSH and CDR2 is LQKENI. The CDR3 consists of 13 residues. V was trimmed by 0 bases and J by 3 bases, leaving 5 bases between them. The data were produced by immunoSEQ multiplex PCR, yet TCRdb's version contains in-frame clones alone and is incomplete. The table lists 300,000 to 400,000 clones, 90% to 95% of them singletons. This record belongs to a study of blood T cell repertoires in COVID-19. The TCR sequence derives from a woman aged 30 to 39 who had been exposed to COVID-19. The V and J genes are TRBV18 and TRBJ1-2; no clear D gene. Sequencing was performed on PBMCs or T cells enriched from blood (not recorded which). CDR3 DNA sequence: TGTGCCAGCTCACCACCGGAGTACTATGGCTACACCTTC. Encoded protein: CASSPPEYYGYTF.